These 23 T cell receptor beta chains came from one sample sequenced in a study of blood T cell repertoires in COVID-19. The assay was immunoSEQ multiplex PCR, and TCRdb's table has in-frame clones only and misses some. Of some 390,000 clones detected, about 90% appear once; the ten largest clones hold 1.7%. The sample consisted of PBMCs or T cells enriched from blood (not recorded which). The source is a woman under 40 who had recovered from COVID-19.

The chain combines TRBV18 with TRBJ1-1, with 10 bases that match TRBD1. The CDR3 runs 16 residues. The germline V gene encodes CDR1 KGHSH and CDR2 LQKENI. The ends lost 3 bases at V and 0 bases at J; junction bases unmatched: 4. CDR3 region: CASSPGTGVLNTEAFF. In DNA, the CDR3 is TGTGCCAGCTCACCCGGGACAGGGGTGTTGAACACTGAAGCTTTCTTT.

This rearrangement joins TRBV30 to TRBJ1-5; D is perhaps TRBD1 (5 bases). The CDR3 covers 13 residues. Germline lookup yields CDR1 GTSNPN and CDR2 SVGIG (reference sequence). V shed 3 bases and J shed 4 bases, with 10 bases lying between them. CDR3 nucleotide sequence: TGTGCCTGGAGAGACAGTCCTAATCAGCCCCAGCATTTT. This translates into CAWRDSPNQPQHF. Variable domain in full (rest from reference TRBV30 and TRBJ1-5): SQTIHQWPATLVQPVGSPLSLECTVEGTSNPNLYWYRQAAGRGLQLLFYSVGIGQISSEVPQNLSASRPQDRQFILSSKKLLLSDSGFYLCAWRDSPNQPQHFGDGTRLSIL.

This clone was seen only once. V gene TRBV4-1 combines with J gene TRBJ1-2; D unclear. Germline CDR1 MGHRA, CDR2 YSYEKL. The CDR3 has 15 amino acids. Trimming shortened V by 0 bases and J by 4 bases, and 12 bases separated the two germline ends. The CDR3 sequence: CASSQETILIYGYTF. The DNA of the CDR3 is TGCGCCAGCAGCCAAGAAACGATACTTATCTATGGCTACACCTTC.

The chain couples TRBV7-2 to TRBJ2-7; perhaps TRBD2 as D (6 bases). Germline-derived CDR1 and CDR2 are SGHTA and FQGNSA. CDR3 length: 16 residues. V dropped 6 bases and J dropped 5 bases, with 23 bases sitting between them. CDR3 amino acids: CASSSRTTVGEHEQYF. CDR3 in DNA: TGTGCCAGCAGTTCTCGGACTACGGTTGGGGAACACGAGCAGTACTTC.

The chain couples TRBV7-2 to TRBJ2-7; tentative D call: TRBD2 (5 bases). Trimming left V 2 bases short and J 3 bases short, with 8 bases between. The CDR3 covers 13 residues. Germline CDR1 SGHTA, CDR2 FQGNSA. The chain's CDR3 is CASSLRTLYEQYF. CDR3 coding DNA: TGTGCCAGCAGCTTACGGACTCTCTACGAGCAGTACTTC.

The CDR3 DNA follows: TGTGCCAGCAGCGTAGAGCAGGGGTATACATCCCCTACCTTC. This translates into CASSVEQGYTSPTF. The chain couples TRBV9 to TRBJ1-2, with a possible D match to TRBD1 (6 bases). This CDR3 contains 14 residues. Germline-derived CDR1 and CDR2 are SGDLS and YYNGEE. With 0 bases removed from V and 14 bases from J, the gap between germline ends came to 20 bases.

This chain joins TRBV12-3 or TRBV12-4 and TRBJ1-2; D unclear. The CDR3 has 13 residues. V was shortened by 6 bases and J by 3 bases, with 11 bases between the two germline ends. CDR3: CASRLSLDYGYTF. The CDR3 coding sequence is TGTGCCAGCAGACTTTCGTTAGACTATGGCTACACCTTC.

The CDR3 sequence: CSASKRRPLHF. The CDR3 nucleotides read TGCAGTGCTAGTAAACGGAGGCCCCTCCACTTT. J is TRBJ1-6 and V is TRBV20-1; no reliable D call. CDR1 and CDR2 from the germline V gene are DFQATT and SNEGSKA (reference sequence). The CDR3 totals 11 residues. V lost 3 bases to trimming and J lost 13 bases, with 10 bases between them.

This clone was observed a single time. The same CDR3 arises from other DNA sequences in this sample as well. The chain joins TRBV27 to TRBJ2-1, with 7 bases that match TRBD2. Germline values: CDR1 MNHEY, CDR2 SMNVEV (reference sequence). Losses at the gene ends were 6 bases for V and 4 bases for J; bases not matched to a gene: 6. CDR3 length equals 14 residues. CDR3 amino acids: CASRSSGDYNEQFF. In nucleotides, the CDR3 is TGTGCCAGCAGATCTAGCGGAGATTACAATGAGCAGTTCTTC.

This clone appeared a few times. The genes are TRBV5-1 and TRBJ2-2; D is perhaps TRBD2 (5 bases). Germline lookup yields CDR1 SGHRS and CDR2 YFSETQ. V lost 4 bases to trimming and J lost 7 bases, with 20 bases between them. The CDR3 is 16 amino acids. CDR3 sequence (DNA): TGCGCCAGCAGCCGTGGTCTGTGGGAGAGTCTCGGGGAGCTGTTTTTT. Translation: CASSRGLWESLGELFF. The full variable domain, with the rest looked up from reference TRBV5-1 and TRBJ2-2, is KAGVTQTPRYLIKTRGQQVTLSCSPISGHRSVSWYQQTPGQGLQFLFEYFSETQRNKGNFPGRFSGRQFSNSRSEMNVSTLELGDSALYLCASSRGLWESLGELFFGEGSRLTVL.

V is TRBV28 and J is TRBJ2-2, with D possibly matching TRBD2 (6 bases). CDR1 is MDHEN, CDR2 SYDVKM, per germline. The CDR3 runs to 16 residues. V lost 6 bases, J lost 2 bases, and 16 bases lay in between. Here the CDR3 DNA reads TGTGCCAGCAGCTCGTTGGGAGGCGGAAACACCGGGGAGCTGTTTTTT. Its protein is CASSSLGGGNTGELFF.

The chain combines TRBV4-1 with TRBJ2-2, with a weak D call TRBD1 (6 bases). The CDR3 runs 15 residues. V was clipped by 2 bases and J by 7 bases, with 14 bases between them. Germline V gene lookup returns CDR1 MGHRA and CDR2 YSYEKL. The chain's CDR3 is CASSQPTSRGGELFF. In nucleotides, the CDR3 is TGCGCCAGCAGCCAACCTACCTCCAGGGGCGGGGAGCTGTTTTTT.

J is TRBJ2-7 and V is TRBV5-1; D possibly corresponds to TRBD2 (7 bases). In germline, CDR1 is SGHRS, CDR2 YFSETQ. This CDR3 is built from 14 residues. Trimming stripped 0 bases from V and 4 bases from J, with 11 bases between. The CDR3 DNA is TGCGCCAGCAGCTTGGACGGGGGGCAATACGAGCAGTACTTC. It yields the protein CASSLDGGQYEQYF.

The genes are TRBV5-4 and TRBJ1-2; a possible D gene is TRBD1 (5 bases). Trimming took off 4 bases at V and 1 base at J, with 17 bases between the two ends. The CDR3 contains 16 residues. Per germline, CDR1 SGHNT and CDR2 YYREEE (reference sequence). The CDR3: CASSPELARVNYGYTF. The CDR3 nucleotides read TGTGCCAGCAGCCCTGAGCTGGCCAGGGTTAACTATGGCTACACCTTC.

V gene TRBV5-1 combines with J gene TRBJ1-5, with 9 bases aligning to TRBD1. This CDR3 region has 16 residues. CDR1 and CDR2 from the germline V gene are SGHRS and YFSETQ. V lost 0 bases to trimming and J lost 7 bases; unmatched junction nucleotides: 8. The chain's CDR3 is CASSLEGQGGGQPQHF. DNA of the CDR3: TGCGCCAGCAGCTTGGAGGGACAGGGTGGTGGACAGCCCCAGCATTTT.

The V call is TRBV7-9, the J call TRBJ2-1, with D possibly being TRBD2 (5 bases). This CDR3 comprises 15 residues. Trimming left V 2 bases short and J 5 bases short, with 13 bases between. Germline V gene sequence: CDR1 SEHNR, CDR2 FQNEAQ (reference sequence). The CDR3 sequence: CASSLREKPNNEQFF. The DNA of the CDR3 is TGTGCCAGCAGCTTAAGGGAGAAACCCAACAATGAGCAGTTCTTC.

V is TRBV7-9 and J is TRBJ2-1, with 11 bases identical to TRBD2. Unmatched junction bases numbered 4, after V lost 5 bases and J lost 4 bases. The CDR3 runs to 15 residues. From germline, CDR1 is SEHNR and CDR2 FQNEAQ (reference sequence). CDR3 nucleotide sequence: TGTGCCAGCAGCGCTACTAGCGGGGGTTACAATGAGCAGTTCTTC. Its protein is CASSATSGGYNEQFF. Full variable domain (rest looked up from reference TRBV7-9 and TRBJ2-1): DTGVSQNPRHKITKRGQNVTFRCDPISEHNRLYWYRQTLGQGPEFLTYFQNEAQLEKSRLLSDRFSAERPKGSFSTLEIQRTEQGDSAMYLCASSATSGGYNEQFFGPGTRLTVL.

The chain combines TRBV6-5 with TRBJ1-2; 8 bases agree with TRBD1. V lost 7 bases to trimming and J lost 0 bases; unmatched junction nucleotides: 7. The CDR3 covers 15 residues. Germline V lookup: CDR1 MNHEY, CDR2 SVGAGI. The DNA of the CDR3 is TGTGCCAGCATTAGACAACAGGGGGCTAACTATGGCTACACCTTC. Translated, it gives CASIRQQGANYGYTF.

In its sample, this clone was seen a few times. The chain recombines TRBV28 with TRBJ1-6, with TRBD1 as a possible D gene (5 bases). The V end was cut by 8 bases, the J end by 7 bases, with 15 bases between. Per germline, CDR1 MDHEN and CDR2 SYDVKM. The length of the CDR3 is 14 residues. In nucleotides, the CDR3 is TGTGCCAGCGGCGGGGCTGGGTCAAATTCACCCCTCCACTTT. Residues: CASGGAGSNSPLHF. Full variable domain (outside the CDR3, taken from reference TRBV28 and TRBJ1-6): DVKVTQSSRYLVKRTGEKVFLECVQDMDHENMFWYRQDPGLGLRLIYFSYDVKMKEKGDIPEGYSVSREKKERFSLILESASTNQTSMYLCASGGAGSNSPLHFGNGTRLTVT.

The chain has TRBV7-8 and TRBJ2-6; 7 bases match TRBD2. The CDR3 runs to 16 residues. The V gene end was trimmed by 5 bases and the J gene end by 4 bases; junction bases not matched to a gene: 8. Per the germline V gene, CDR1 is SGHVS and CDR2 is FQNEAQ. The CDR3 coding sequence is TGTGCCAGCAGCCGCATTCGGGAGGTGGGGGCCAACGTCCTGACTTTC. This codes for CASSRIREVGANVLTF.

The V and J genes are TRBV19 and TRBJ1-5; D is possibly TRBD1 (6 bases). Trimming left V 3 bases short and J 0 bases short, with 18 bases between. The CDR3 totals 18 residues. Looked up from germline, CDR1 is LNHDA and CDR2 is SQIVND (reference sequence). CDR3 sequence: CASSIITGTLNSNQPQHF. DNA for the CDR3: TGTGCCAGTAGTATTATCACAGGGACCCTTAATAGCAATCAGCCCCAGCATTTT.

The chain joins TRBV7-6 to TRBJ1-1; TRBD1 agrees at 7 bases. V was pared by 4 bases and J by 5 bases, with 10 bases of the junction left unmatched. CDR1 is SGHVS and CDR2 is FNYEAQ in the germline V gene. This CDR3 spans 15 amino acids. In DNA form, the CDR3 reads TGTGCCAGCAGCTGGCGACAGGGAGATAGGACTGAAGCTTTCTTT. Translation gives CASSWRQGDRTEAFF.

This clone has a handful of counts. The V and J genes are TRBV28 and TRBJ2-7, with 7 bases fitting TRBD2. CDR1 MDHEN and CDR2 SYDVKM come from the germline V gene. This CDR3 spans 16 amino acids. The junction had 10 bases not matched to a gene; V was cut back by 3 bases and J by 2 bases. The CDR3, as DNA: TGTGCCAGCAGTTTCCATCTAGCGGAGCTTACCTACGAGCAGTACTTC. It encodes CASSFHLAELTYEQYF.